This T cell receptor beta chain was sequenced for a study of blood T cell repertoires in COVID-19. About the study: The samples span acute and convalescent COVID-19 from the United States, Italy and Spain. The analysed material was cDNA or gDNA that came from T cells, B-cell-depleted T cells, or PBMCs.

Study processing details: It was from reference gene primer amplification that nucleated cell counts were estimated. Repertoires were generated with immunoSEQ multiplex PCR, while TCRdb's copy carries only in-frame clones and drops some. The DNA was the basis for D and trimming; V, J and clone size are from that table. Among about 300,000 clones, around 83% were seen once, and the ten largest hold roughly 1.1%. This clone is labeled medium-sized. Material for sequencing was peripheral blood. The clonotype was recovered from a woman between 45 and 65 years old with acute or convalescent COVID-19.

The CDR3: CASSEALVRGEAFF. The CDR3 nucleotides read TGTGCCAGCAGTGAAGCGTTGGTCAGGGGTGAAGCTTTCTTT. This chain links TRBV2 with TRBJ1-1, with D possibly TRBD1 on 6 matching bases. CDR1 is SNHLY and CDR2 is FYNNEI in the germline V gene. The CDR3 spans 14 residues. Trimming took 0 bases from V and 7 from J, leaving 12 bases between them.